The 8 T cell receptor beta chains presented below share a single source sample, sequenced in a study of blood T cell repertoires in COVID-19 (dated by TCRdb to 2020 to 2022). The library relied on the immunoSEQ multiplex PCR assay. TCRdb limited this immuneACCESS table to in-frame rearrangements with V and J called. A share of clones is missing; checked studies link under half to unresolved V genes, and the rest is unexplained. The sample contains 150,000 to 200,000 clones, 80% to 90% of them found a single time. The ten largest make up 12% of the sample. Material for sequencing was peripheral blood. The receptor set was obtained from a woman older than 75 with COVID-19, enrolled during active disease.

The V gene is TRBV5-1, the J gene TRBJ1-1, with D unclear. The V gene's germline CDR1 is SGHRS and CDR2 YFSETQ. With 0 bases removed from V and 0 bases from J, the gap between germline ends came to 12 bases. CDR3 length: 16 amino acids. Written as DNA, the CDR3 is TGCGCCAGCAGCTTGGAGGTTCGGAGCATGAACACTGAAGCTTTCTTT. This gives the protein CASSLEVRSMNTEAFF. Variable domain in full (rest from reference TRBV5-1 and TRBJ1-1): KAGVTQTPRYLIKTRGQQVTLSCSPISGHRSVSWYQQTPGQGLQFLFEYFSETQRNKGNFPGRFSGRQFSNSRSEMNVSTLELGDSALYLCASSLEVRSMNTEAFFGQGTRLTVV.

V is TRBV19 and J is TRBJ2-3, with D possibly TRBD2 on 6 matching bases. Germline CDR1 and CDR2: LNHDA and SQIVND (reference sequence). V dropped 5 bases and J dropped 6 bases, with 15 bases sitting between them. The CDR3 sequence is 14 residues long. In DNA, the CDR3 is TGTGCCAGTAGTTCCGGGACTCATAAGGATACGCAGTATTTT. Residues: CASSSGTHKDTQYF. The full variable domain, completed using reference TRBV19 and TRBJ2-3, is DGGITQSPKYLFRKEGQNVTLSCEQNLNHDAMYWYRQDPGQGLRLIYYSQIVNDFQKGDIAEGYSVSREKKESFPLTVTSAQKNPTAFYLCASSSGTHKDTQYFGPGTRLTVL.

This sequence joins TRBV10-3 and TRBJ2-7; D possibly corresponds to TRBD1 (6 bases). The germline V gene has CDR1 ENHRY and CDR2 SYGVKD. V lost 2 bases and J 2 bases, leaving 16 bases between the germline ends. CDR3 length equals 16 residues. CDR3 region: CAISEPNRAATYEQYF. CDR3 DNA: TGTGCCATCAGTGAGCCGAACAGGGCCGCAACCTACGAGCAGTACTTC.

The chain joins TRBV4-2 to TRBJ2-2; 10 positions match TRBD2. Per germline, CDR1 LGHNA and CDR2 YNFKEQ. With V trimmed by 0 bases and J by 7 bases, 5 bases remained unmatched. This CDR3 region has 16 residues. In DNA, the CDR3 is TGTGCCAGCAGCCAAGATTACCGGACTAGCGGCGGGGAGCTGTTTTTT. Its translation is CASSQDYRTSGGELFF.

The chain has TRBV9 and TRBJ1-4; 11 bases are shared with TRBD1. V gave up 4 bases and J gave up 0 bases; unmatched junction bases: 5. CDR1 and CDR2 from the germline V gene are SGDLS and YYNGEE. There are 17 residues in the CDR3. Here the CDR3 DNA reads TGTGCCAGCAGCTCCGGACAGGGGGCTGCAACTAATGAAAAACTGTTTTTT. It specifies CASSSGQGAATNEKLFF.

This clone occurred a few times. The CDR3 bases are TGTGCCAGCAGCTTCCTTTCTAGCGGGAGAGGAGGTGAGCAGTTCTTC. It translates to CASSFLSSGRGGEQFF. The chain recombines TRBV7-2 with TRBJ2-1, with TRBD2 matching over 10 bases. This CDR3 spans 16 amino acids. Germline values: CDR1 SGHTA, CDR2 FQGNSA. V trimming: 3 bases; J trimming: 9 bases; junction bases outside the gene matches: 11.

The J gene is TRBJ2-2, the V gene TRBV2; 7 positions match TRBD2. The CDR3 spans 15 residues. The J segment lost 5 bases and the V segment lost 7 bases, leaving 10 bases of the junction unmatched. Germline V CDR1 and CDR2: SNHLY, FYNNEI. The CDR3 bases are TGTGCCAGCATGATAGCGGGCCCTCGGACCGGGGAGCTGTTTTTT. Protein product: CASMIAGPRTGELFF.

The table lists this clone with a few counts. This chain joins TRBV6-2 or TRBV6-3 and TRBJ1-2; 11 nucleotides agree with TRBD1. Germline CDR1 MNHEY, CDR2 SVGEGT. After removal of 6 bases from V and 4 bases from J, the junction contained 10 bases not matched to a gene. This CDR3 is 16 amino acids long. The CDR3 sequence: CASSHRRGTGGYGYTF. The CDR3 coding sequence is TGTGCCAGCAGCCACCGACGGGGGACAGGGGGCTATGGCTACACCTTC.